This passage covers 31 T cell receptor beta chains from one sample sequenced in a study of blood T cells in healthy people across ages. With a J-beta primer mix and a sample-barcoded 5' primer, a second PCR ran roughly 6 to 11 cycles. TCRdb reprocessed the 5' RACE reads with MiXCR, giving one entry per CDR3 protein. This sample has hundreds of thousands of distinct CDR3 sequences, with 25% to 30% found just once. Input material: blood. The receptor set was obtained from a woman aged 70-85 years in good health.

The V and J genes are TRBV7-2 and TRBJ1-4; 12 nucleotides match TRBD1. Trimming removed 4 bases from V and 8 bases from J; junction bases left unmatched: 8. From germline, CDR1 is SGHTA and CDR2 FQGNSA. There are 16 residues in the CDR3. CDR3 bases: TGTGCCAGCAGCTCCGGGACAGGGGGCTTGTGGGAAAAACTGTTTTTT. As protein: CASSSGTGGLWEKLFF.

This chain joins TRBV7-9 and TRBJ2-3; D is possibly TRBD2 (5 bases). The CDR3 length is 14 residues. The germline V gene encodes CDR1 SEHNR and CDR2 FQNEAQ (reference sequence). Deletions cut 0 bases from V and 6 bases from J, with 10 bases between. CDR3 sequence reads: CASSLAVSSDTQYF. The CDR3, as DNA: TGTGCCAGCAGCTTAGCAGTTTCTAGCGATACGCAGTATTTT.

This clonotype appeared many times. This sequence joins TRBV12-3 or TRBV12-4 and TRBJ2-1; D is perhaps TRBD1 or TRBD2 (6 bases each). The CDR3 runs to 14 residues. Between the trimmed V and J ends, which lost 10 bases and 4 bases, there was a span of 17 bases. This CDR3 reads CATTPQGGYNEQFF. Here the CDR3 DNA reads TGTGCCACCACCCCACAGGGAGGTTACAATGAGCAGTTCTTC.

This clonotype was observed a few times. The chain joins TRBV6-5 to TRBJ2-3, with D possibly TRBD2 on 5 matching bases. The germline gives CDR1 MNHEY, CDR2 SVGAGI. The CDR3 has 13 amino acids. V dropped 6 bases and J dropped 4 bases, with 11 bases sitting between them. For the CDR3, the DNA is TGTGCCAGCAGCCGGAAGAGGGCAGATACGCAGTATTTT. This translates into CASSRKRADTQYF.

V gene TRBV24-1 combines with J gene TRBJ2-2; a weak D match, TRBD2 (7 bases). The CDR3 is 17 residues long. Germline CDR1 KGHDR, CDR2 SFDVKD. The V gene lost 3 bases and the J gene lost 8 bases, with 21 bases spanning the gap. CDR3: CATSDRALGGRKGELFF. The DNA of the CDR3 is TGTGCCACCAGTGATCGTGCCTTGGGGGGGCGCAAAGGGGAGCTGTTTTTT.

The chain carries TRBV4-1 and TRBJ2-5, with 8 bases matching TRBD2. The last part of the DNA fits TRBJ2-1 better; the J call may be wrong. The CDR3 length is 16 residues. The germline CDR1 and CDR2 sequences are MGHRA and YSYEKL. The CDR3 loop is CASSQVSGRGYNEQFF. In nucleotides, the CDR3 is TGCGCCAGCAGCCAAGTAAGCGGGAGAGGTTACAATGAGCAGTTCTTC.

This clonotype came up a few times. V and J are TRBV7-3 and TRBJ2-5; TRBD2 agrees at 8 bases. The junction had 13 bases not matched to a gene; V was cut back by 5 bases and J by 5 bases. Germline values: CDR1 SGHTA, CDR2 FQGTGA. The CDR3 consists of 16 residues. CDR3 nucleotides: TGTGCCAGCAGCCGACAACCAAGCGGGGGCGGGGAGACCCAGTACTTC. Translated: CASSRQPSGGGETQYF.

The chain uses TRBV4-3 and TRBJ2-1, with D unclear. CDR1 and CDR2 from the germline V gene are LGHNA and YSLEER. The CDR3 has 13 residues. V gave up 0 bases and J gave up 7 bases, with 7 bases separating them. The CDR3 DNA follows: TGCGCCAGCAGCCAAGAGCTAGAGAATGAGCAGTTCTTC. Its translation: CASSQELENEQFF.

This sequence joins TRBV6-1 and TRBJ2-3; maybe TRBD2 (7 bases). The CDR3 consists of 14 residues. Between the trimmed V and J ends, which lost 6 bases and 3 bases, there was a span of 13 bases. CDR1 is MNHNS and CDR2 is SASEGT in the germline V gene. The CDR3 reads CASSPRGATDTQYF. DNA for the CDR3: TGTGCCAGCAGCCCCCGGGGGGCGACAGATACGCAGTATTTT.

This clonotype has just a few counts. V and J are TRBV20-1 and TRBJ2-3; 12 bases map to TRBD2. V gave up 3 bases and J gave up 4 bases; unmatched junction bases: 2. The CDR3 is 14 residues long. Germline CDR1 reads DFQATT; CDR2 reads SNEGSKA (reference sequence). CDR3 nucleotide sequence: TGCAGTGCTAGTCCTAGCGGGAGGGCAGATACGCAGTATTTT. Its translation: CSASPSGRADTQYF.

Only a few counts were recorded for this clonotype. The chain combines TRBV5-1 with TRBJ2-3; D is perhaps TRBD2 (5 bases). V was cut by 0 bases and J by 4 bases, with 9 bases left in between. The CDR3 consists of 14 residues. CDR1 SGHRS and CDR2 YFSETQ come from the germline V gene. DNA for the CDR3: TGCGCCAGCAGCTTGGGAGGAGGAGCAGATACGCAGTATTTT. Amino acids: CASSLGGGADTQYF. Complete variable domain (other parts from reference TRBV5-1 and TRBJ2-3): KAGVTQTPRYLIKTRGQQVTLSCSPISGHRSVSWYQQTPGQGLQFLFEYFSETQRNKGNFPGRFSGRQFSNSRSEMNVSTLELGDSALYLCASSLGGGADTQYFGPGTRLTVL.

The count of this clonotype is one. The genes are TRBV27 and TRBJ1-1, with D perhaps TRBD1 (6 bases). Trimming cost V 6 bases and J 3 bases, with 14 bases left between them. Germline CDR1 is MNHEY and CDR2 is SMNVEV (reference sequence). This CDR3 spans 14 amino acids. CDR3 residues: CASRTGFLDTEAFF. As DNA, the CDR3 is TGTGCCAGCAGAACAGGGTTTCTCGACACTGAAGCTTTCTTT.

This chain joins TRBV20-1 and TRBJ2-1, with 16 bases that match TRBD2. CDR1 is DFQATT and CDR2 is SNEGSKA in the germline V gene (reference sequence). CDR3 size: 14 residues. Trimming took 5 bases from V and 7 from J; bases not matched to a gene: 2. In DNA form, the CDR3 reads TGCAGTGCTGGGACTAGCGGGAGGGGGAATGAGCAGTTCTTC. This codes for CSAGTSGRGNEQFF.

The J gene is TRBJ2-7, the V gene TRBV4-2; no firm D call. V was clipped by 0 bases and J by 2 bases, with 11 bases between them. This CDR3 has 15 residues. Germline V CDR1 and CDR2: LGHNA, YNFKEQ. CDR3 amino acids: CASSQDLAATYEQYF. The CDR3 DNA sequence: TGTGCCAGCAGCCAAGATTTGGCAGCCACCTACGAGCAGTACTTC.

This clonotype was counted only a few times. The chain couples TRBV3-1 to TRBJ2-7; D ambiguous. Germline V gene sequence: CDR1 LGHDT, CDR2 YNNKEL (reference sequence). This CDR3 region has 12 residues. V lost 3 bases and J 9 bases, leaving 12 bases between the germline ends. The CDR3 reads CASSQTGHRQYF. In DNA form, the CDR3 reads TGTGCCAGCAGCCAGACGGGCCACCGGCAGTACTTC.

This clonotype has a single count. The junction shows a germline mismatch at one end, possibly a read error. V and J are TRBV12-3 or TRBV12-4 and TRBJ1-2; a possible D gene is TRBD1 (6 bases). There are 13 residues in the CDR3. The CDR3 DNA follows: TGTGCCAGCAGTTTTCAGGGGAGGGGGGGCTGCACCTTC. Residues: CASSFQGRGGCTF.

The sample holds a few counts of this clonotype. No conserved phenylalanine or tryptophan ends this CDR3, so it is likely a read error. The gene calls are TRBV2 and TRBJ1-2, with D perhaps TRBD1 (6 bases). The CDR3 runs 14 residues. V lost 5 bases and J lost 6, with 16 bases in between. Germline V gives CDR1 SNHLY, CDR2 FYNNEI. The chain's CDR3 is CASSSTRGEDGYTL. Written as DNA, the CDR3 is TGTGCCAGCAGTTCTACCAGGGGCGAGGATGGCTACACCCTC.

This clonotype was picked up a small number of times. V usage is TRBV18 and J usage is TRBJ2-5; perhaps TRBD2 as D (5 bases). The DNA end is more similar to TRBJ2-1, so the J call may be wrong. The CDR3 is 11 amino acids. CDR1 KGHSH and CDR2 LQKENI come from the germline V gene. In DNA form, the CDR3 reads TGTGCCAGTTCAGTGGACTCCGAGCAGTTCTTC. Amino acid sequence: CASSVDSEQFF.

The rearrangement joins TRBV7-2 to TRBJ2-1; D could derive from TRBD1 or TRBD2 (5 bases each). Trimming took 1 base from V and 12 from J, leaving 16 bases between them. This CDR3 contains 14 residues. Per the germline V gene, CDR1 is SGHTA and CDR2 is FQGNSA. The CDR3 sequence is CASSLGLRGSGQFF. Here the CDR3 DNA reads TGTGCCAGCAGCTTAGGTCTGAGGGGCTCGGGGCAGTTCTTC.

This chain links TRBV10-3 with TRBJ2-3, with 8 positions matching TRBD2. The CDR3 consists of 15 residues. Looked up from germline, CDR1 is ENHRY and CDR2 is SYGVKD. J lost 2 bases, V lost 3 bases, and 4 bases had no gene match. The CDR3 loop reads CAISDVAGLTDTQYF. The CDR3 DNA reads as TGTGCCATCAGTGATGTAGCGGGACTCACAGATACGCAGTATTTT.

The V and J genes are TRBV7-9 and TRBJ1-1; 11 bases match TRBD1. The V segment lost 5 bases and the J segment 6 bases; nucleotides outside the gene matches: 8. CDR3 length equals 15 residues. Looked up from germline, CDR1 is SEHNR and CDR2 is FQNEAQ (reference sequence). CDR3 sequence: CASSPWGQGGAEAFF. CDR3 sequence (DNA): TGTGCCAGCAGCCCTTGGGGACAGGGGGGGGCTGAAGCTTTCTTT.

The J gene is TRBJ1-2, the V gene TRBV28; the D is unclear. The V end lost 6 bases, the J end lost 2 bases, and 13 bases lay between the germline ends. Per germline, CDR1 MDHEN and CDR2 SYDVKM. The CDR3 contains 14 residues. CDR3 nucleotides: TGTGCCAGCAGCCCCCCTCGGGAAAACTATGGCTACACCTTC. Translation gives CASSPPRENYGYTF.

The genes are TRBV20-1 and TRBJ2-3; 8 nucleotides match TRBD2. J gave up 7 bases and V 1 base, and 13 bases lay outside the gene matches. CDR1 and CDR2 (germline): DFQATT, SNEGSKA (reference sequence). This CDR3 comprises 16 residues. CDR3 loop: CSARAQFAGGPNTQYF. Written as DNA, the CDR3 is TGCAGTGCTAGAGCTCAATTCGCGGGAGGCCCAAATACGCAGTATTTT.

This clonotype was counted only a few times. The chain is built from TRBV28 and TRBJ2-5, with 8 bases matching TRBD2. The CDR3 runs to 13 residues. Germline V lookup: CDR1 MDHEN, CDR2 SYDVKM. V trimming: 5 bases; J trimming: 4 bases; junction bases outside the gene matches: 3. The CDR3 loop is CASSGAGVETQYF. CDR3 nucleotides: TGTGCCAGCAGTGGAGCGGGAGTAGAGACCCAGTACTTC.

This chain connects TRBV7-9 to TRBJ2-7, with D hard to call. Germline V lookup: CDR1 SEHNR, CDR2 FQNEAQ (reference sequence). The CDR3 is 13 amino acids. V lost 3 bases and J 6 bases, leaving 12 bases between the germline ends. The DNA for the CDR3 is TGTGCCAGCAGCTTGGGTTCAGGCGGCGAGCAGTACTTC. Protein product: CASSLGSGGEQYF.

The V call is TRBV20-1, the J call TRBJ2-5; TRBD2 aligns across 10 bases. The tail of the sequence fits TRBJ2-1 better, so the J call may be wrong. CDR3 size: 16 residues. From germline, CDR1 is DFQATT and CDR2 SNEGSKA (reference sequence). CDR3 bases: TGCAGTGCGGAGAGTTTAGCGGGGGGTACTTACAATGAGCAGTTCTTC. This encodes CSAESLAGGTYNEQFF.

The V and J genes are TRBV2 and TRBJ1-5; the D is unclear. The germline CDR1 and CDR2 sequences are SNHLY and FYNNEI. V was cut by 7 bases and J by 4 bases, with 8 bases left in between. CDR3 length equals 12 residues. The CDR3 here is CASKRGNQPQHF. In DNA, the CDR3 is TGTGCCAGCAAGCGGGGAAATCAGCCCCAGCATTTT.

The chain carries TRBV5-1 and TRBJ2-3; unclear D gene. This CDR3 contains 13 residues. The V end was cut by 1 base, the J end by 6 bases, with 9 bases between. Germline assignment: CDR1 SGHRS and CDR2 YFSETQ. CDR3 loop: CASSLYSEDTQYF. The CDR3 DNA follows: TGCGCCAGCAGCTTGTACTCGGAGGATACGCAGTATTTT. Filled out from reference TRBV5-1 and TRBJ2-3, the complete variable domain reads KAGVTQTPRYLIKTRGQQVTLSCSPISGHRSVSWYQQTPGQGLQFLFEYFSETQRNKGNFPGRFSGRQFSNSRSEMNVSTLELGDSALYLCASSLYSEDTQYFGPGTRLTVL.

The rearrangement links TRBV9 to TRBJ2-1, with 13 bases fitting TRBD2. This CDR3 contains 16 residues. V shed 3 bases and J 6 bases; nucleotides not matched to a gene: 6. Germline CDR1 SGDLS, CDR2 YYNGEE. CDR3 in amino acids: CASSGQGLAGINEQFF. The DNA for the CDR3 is TGTGCCAGCAGCGGACAGGGACTAGCGGGGATCAATGAGCAGTTCTTC.

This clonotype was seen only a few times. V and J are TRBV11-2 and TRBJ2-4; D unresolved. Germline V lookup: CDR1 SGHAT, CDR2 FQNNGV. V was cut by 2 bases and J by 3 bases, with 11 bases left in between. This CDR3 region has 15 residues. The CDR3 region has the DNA TGTGCCAGCAGCTTACAAGGCCTCGACAAAAACATTCAGTACTTC. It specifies CASSLQGLDKNIQYF.

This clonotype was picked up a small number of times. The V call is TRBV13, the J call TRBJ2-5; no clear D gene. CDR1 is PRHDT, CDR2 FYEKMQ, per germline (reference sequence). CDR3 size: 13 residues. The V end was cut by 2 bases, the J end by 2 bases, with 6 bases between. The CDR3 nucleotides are TGTGCCAGCAGCTTACCCCAGCAAGAGACCCAGTACTTC. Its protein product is CASSLPQQETQYF.